Each of the 29 T cell receptor beta chains below was sequenced from the same sample in a study of T cells in Graves' hyperthyroidism and ophthalmopathy. Amplification targeted TCR beta CDR3 regions from RNA transcripts. When the TCR CDR3 underwent first-round RT-PCR, the HTBI primer set was used. TCRdb processed the multiplex PCR reads anew with MiXCR; each CDR3 protein has one entry. This sample carries 330,000 or so distinct CDR3 sequences, 15% to 20% of them seen once, and the ten largest clones take around 16%. The sample was blood. All receptors come from a woman aged 40-49 years with Graves' ophthalmopathy.

Concerning this clonotype: A much larger clone differs by one base, so this may be a read error. Lacking the conserved final phenylalanine or tryptophan, this CDR3 likely reflects a read error. The chain combines TRBV5-5 with TRBJ1-2; D remains ambiguous. V was cut by 4 bases and J by 2 bases, with 12 bases left in between. CDR3 length: 14 amino acids. The V gene's germline CDR1 is SGHKS and CDR2 YYEKEE (reference sequence). The DNA of the CDR3 is TGTGCCAGCAGCGGAGGACGGGCGAACTATGGCTACACCATC. Amino acid sequence: CASSGGRANYGYTI.

This clonotype was found many times. V usage is TRBV2 and J usage is TRBJ2-7, with TRBD2 identical over 11 bases. Germline V gene lookup returns CDR1 SNHLY and CDR2 FYNNEI. The CDR3 runs 14 residues. Trimming removed 6 bases from V and 3 bases from J; junction bases left unmatched: 4. CDR3 in amino acids: CASRRLAGRYEQYF. CDR3 nucleotide sequence: TGTGCCAGCAGACGACTAGCGGGACGCTACGAGCAGTACTTC.

This clonotype occurred many times. This sequence joins TRBV4-3 and TRBJ2-7; 10 bases map to TRBD2. CDR3 size: 17 residues. Germline CDR1 and CDR2: LGHNA and YSLEER. J lost 6 bases, V lost 0 bases, and 11 bases had no gene match. The CDR3 DNA reads as TGCGCCAGCAGCCAAGATTCGTTGGCTAGCGGGAGAAGCGAGCAGTACTTC. Translation: CASSQDSLASGRSEQYF.

This clonotype was detected a few times. The chain links TRBV19 to TRBJ2-4; D is possibly TRBD1 (5 bases). This CDR3 has 17 amino acids. V lost 3 bases to trimming and J lost 0 bases, with 15 bases between them. CDR1 LNHDA and CDR2 SQIVND come from the germline V gene (reference sequence). The CDR3 spells CASSIGWGAPAKNIQYF. CDR3 coding DNA: TGTGCCAGTAGTATCGGTTGGGGCGCCCCAGCCAAAAACATTCAGTACTTC.

This clonotype was counted ten times or more. V and J are TRBV28 and TRBJ2-7, with 7 bases matching TRBD1. CDR3 length: 12 amino acids. Unmatched junction bases numbered 5, after V lost 6 bases and J lost 6 bases. Germline V gene sequence: CDR1 MDHEN, CDR2 SYDVKM. The CDR3 nucleotides read TGTGCCAGCAGCACAGGGGTCTCCGAGCAGTACTTC. Protein product: CASSTGVSEQYF.

This clonotype was observed at least ten times. This chain uses TRBV27 with TRBJ1-1; D is perhaps TRBD1 (6 bases). The CDR3 contains 13 residues. Between the trimmed V and J ends, which lost 7 bases and 0 bases, there was a span of 9 bases. Germline V gene lookup returns CDR1 MNHEY and CDR2 SMNVEV (reference sequence). The DNA for the CDR3 is TGTGCCAGCATGAGGACAGTGAACACTGAAGCTTTCTTT. As protein: CASMRTVNTEAFF.

This clonotype was counted between two and nine times. The rearrangement joins TRBV5-1 to TRBJ1-5; D is ambiguous. CDR1 and CDR2 from the germline V gene are SGHRS and YFSETQ. Trimming cost V 0 bases and J 0 bases, with 7 bases left between them. CDR3 length equals 15 residues. Written as DNA, the CDR3 is TGCGCCAGCAGCTTGGAGGGATATAGCAATCAGCCCCAGCATTTT. This sequence encodes CASSLEGYSNQPQHF.

This clonotype is termed medium-sized. The V call is TRBV10-2, the J call TRBJ2-7; 10 bases match TRBD2. Germline CDR1 reads WSHSY; CDR2 reads SAAADI. The CDR3 is made up of 14 amino acids. J lost 4 bases, V lost 3 bases, and 3 bases had no gene match. The CDR3 protein is CASSEGLAEYEQYF. For the CDR3, the DNA is TGCGCCAGCAGTGAAGGACTAGCGGAATACGAGCAGTACTTC.

This clonotype occurred many times. CDR3 residues: CASSPGGGRGREQYF. In DNA, the CDR3 is TGTGCCAGCAGTCCCGGCGGCGGCAGGGGCCGCGAGCAGTACTTC. The chain couples TRBV28 to TRBJ2-7, with a tentative D call TRBD1 (6 bases). Between the trimmed V and J ends, which lost 5 bases and 6 bases, there was a span of 20 bases. Germline V gene sequence: CDR1 MDHEN, CDR2 SYDVKM. This CDR3 region has 15 residues.

This clonotype was found a few times. The V call is TRBV5-1, the J call TRBJ2-7; unclear D gene. Trimming cost V 3 bases and J 0 bases, with 10 bases left between them. Germline V lookup: CDR1 SGHRS, CDR2 YFSETQ. The CDR3 is made up of 14 amino acids. CDR3 DNA sequence: TGCGCCAGCAGCTCTTCGCTCTTCTCCTACGAGCAGTACTTC. The encoded protein is CASSSSLFSYEQYF.

The chain uses TRBV10-3 and TRBJ1-1; D perhaps matches TRBD1 (5 bases). Per germline, CDR1 ENHRY and CDR2 SYGVKD. V lost 4 bases, J lost 11 bases, and 23 bases lay in between. The CDR3 sequence is 15 residues long. CDR3 sequence (DNA): TGTGCCATCAGTGCCCCATCCGGGACGGGCTCTTCCGCTTTCTTT. Amino acid sequence: CAISAPSGTGSSAFF.

This clonotype was seen many times. The chain couples TRBV12-3 or TRBV12-4 to TRBJ2-7; D remains unclear. V was pared by 3 bases and J by 6 bases, with 15 bases between. The CDR3 extends over 14 amino acids. CDR3 DNA sequence: TGTGCCAGCAGTTTCCAGACTCGACCTGCCGAGCAGTACTTC. As protein: CASSFQTRPAEQYF.

This chain links TRBV6-1 with TRBJ1-2, with D possibly matching TRBD1 (6 bases). The CDR3 spans 14 residues. V was trimmed by 6 bases and J by 0 bases, leaving 11 bases between them. Germline CDR1 reads MNHNS; CDR2 reads SASEGT. CDR3 sequence: CASRHRETNYGYTF. DNA of the CDR3: TGTGCCAGCAGGCACAGGGAAACTAACTATGGCTACACCTTC.

The chain joins TRBV7-2 to TRBJ1-1; D unclear. CDR3 length equals 15 residues. V was pared by 1 base and J by 7 bases, with 16 bases between. Germline loops: CDR1 SGHTA, CDR2 FQGNSA. CDR3 bases: TGTGCCAGCAGCTTAGTAAGTCTTGGAGCCAGTGAAGCTTTCTTT. This translates into CASSLVSLGASEAFF.

The sample holds many counts of this clonotype. The rearrangement uses TRBV2 and TRBJ2-5; maybe TRBD1 (5 bases). CDR3 length equals 14 residues. Trimming stripped 6 bases from V and 2 bases from J, with 13 bases between. In germline, CDR1 is SNHLY, CDR2 FYNNEI. This CDR3 is CASSGRGLQETQYF. The DNA for the CDR3 is TGTGCCAGCAGCGGTAGGGGCTTACAAGAGACCCAGTACTTC.

This clonotype showed up many times. The gene calls are TRBV4-3 and TRBJ1-1; D may be TRBD1 (5 bases). CDR1 and CDR2 (germline): LGHNA, YSLEER. The CDR3 extends over 14 amino acids. The ends were cut back, 3 bases at V and 7 bases at J, with 15 bases in the middle. This CDR3 reads CASSQARQWGEAFF. CDR3 in DNA: TGCGCCAGCAGCCAGGCAAGACAGTGGGGTGAAGCTTTCTTT.

This chain connects TRBV27 to TRBJ1-2, with D hard to call. CDR3 length: 12 residues. V lost 6 bases to trimming and J lost 4 bases, with 9 bases between them. The V gene's germline CDR1 is MNHEY and CDR2 SMNVEV (reference sequence). In DNA form, the CDR3 reads TGTGCCAGCAGGACCATGCCCTATGGCTACACCTTC. It is translated as CASRTMPYGYTF.

This clonotype was seen at least ten times. DNA for the CDR3: TGTGCCAGCAGGGGGACAGGGTACTACGAGCAGTACTTC. This encodes CASRGTGYYEQYF. This sequence joins TRBV27 and TRBJ2-7; 9 nucleotides line up with TRBD1. The germline CDR1 and CDR2 sequences are MNHEY and SMNVEV (reference sequence). Trimming removed 6 bases from V and 3 bases from J; junction bases left unmatched: 3. CDR3 length: 13 amino acids.

This clonotype was seen at least ten times. The rearrangement links TRBV2 to TRBJ1-5; D is unclear. V dropped 3 bases and J dropped 7 bases, with 7 bases sitting between them. The CDR3 contains 12 residues. Germline lookup yields CDR1 SNHLY and CDR2 FYNNEI. The CDR3 nucleotides are TGTGCCAGCAGTGAGACTCAGCAGCCCCAGCATTTT. Protein sequence: CASSETQQPQHF.

V and J are TRBV29-1 and TRBJ2-7, with D unclear. The CDR3 totals 12 residues. Trimming removed 1 base from V and 3 bases from J, with 7 bases in between. Germline CDR1 and CDR2: SQVTM and ANQGSEA. The CDR3 spells CSVEGKDYEQYF. In nucleotides, the CDR3 is TGCAGCGTTGAAGGAAAGGACTACGAGCAGTACTTC.

This rearrangement joins TRBV28 to TRBJ2-5; possibly TRBD1 or TRBD2 for D (5 bases each). V dropped 8 bases and J dropped 5 bases, with 21 bases sitting between them. CDR1 and CDR2 from the germline V gene are MDHEN and SYDVKM. CDR3 length: 15 residues. The CDR3 spells CASGGRGSSGETQYF. CDR3 nucleotides: TGTGCCAGCGGAGGACGGGGCAGTTCTGGTGAGACCCAGTACTTC.

This clonotype appeared many times. The chain employs TRBV25-1 and TRBJ1-1, with TRBD1 as a possible D gene (6 bases). This CDR3 spans 11 amino acids. Trimming shortened V by 6 bases and J by 11 bases, and 13 bases separated the two germline ends. Germline assignment: CDR1 MGHDK and CDR2 SYGVNS. The CDR3 reads CASRSGAQAFF. The CDR3 DNA reads TGTGCCAGCAGATCAGGGGCACAGGCTTTCTTT. Drawing the rest from reference TRBV25-1 and TRBJ1-1, the complete variable domain is EADIYQTPRYLVIGTGKKITLECSQTMGHDKMYWYQQDPGMELHLIHYSYGVNSTEKGDLSSESTVSRIRTEHFPLTLESARPSHTSQYLCASRSGAQAFFGQGTRLTVV.

This clonotype was observed once. The V and J genes are TRBV20-1 and TRBJ2-7, with D perhaps TRBD1 (5 bases). This CDR3 spans 14 amino acids. With 3 bases removed from V and 6 bases from J, the gap between germline ends came to 18 bases. CDR1 and CDR2 from the germline V gene are DFQATT and SNEGSKA (reference sequence). CDR3 in amino acids: CSASRGYELSEQYF. In DNA form, the CDR3 reads TGCAGTGCTAGTAGGGGTTACGAACTCAGCGAGCAGTACTTC.

This clonotype was seen at least ten times. V is TRBV6-1 and J is TRBJ1-6; TRBD1 matches 7 bases. Germline trimming cut 5 bases from V and 5 bases from J; bases unmatched to any gene: 6. Germline CDR1 MNHNS, CDR2 SASEGT. CDR3 length equals 15 residues. The CDR3 reads CASSPGTANNSPLHF. CDR3 DNA sequence: TGTGCCAGCAGTCCCGGGACAGCAAATAATTCACCCCTCCACTTT.

This clonotype was observed a single time. The chain joins TRBV15 to TRBJ2-7; either TRBD1 or TRBD2 may supply D (6 bases each). V dropped 4 bases and J dropped 2 bases, with 18 bases sitting between them. This CDR3 region has 16 residues. Looked up from germline, CDR1 is LNHNV and CDR2 is YYDKDF (reference sequence). Here the CDR3 DNA reads TGTGCCACCAGCAACCCTGGTGGGGGGCGAACCTACGAGCAGTACTTC. Residues: CATSNPGGGRTYEQYF.

The chain links TRBV30 to TRBJ1-2, with D possibly matching TRBD1 (5 bases). The CDR3 has 11 amino acids. Trimming removed 1 base from V and 5 bases from J, with 5 bases in between. Germline V gives CDR1 GTSNPN, CDR2 SVGIG (reference sequence). CDR3 bases: TGTGCCTGGAGTGGGGGGTATGGCTACACCTTC. It is translated as CAWSGGYGYTF.

This clonotype was counted at least ten times. The chain uses TRBV4-1 and TRBJ2-5; possibly TRBD2 for D (6 bases). Germline lookup yields CDR1 MGHRA and CDR2 YSYEKL. CDR3 length: 16 amino acids. Deletions cut 5 bases from V and 1 base from J, with 17 bases between. CDR3 sequence (DNA): TGCGCCAGCAGCATGATAGAATCGGGGGTCCAAGAGACCCAGTACTTC. This codes for CASSMIESGVQETQYF.

This clonotype has ten or more counts. V gene TRBV6-1 combines with J gene TRBJ1-5; 8 nucleotides line up with TRBD1. The CDR3 length is 17 residues. The germline V gene encodes CDR1 MNHNS and CDR2 SASEGT. Losses at the gene ends were 6 bases for V and 4 bases for J; bases not matched to a gene: 14. The CDR3 region is CASRQGLAGGGNQPQHF. The CDR3 nucleotides read TGTGCCAGCAGACAAGGGTTGGCAGGGGGCGGGAATCAGCCCCAGCATTTT.

V is TRBV28 and J is TRBJ1-1; weak D call: TRBD1 (5 bases). CDR1 is MDHEN, CDR2 SYDVKM, per germline. The V and J ends lost 2 bases and 7 bases respectively, with 17 bases between them. This CDR3 region has 15 residues. The CDR3 DNA follows: TGTGCCAGCAGTTTAATGTCAGCGGGACTTATTGAAGCTTTCTTT. Residues: CASSLMSAGLIEAFF.